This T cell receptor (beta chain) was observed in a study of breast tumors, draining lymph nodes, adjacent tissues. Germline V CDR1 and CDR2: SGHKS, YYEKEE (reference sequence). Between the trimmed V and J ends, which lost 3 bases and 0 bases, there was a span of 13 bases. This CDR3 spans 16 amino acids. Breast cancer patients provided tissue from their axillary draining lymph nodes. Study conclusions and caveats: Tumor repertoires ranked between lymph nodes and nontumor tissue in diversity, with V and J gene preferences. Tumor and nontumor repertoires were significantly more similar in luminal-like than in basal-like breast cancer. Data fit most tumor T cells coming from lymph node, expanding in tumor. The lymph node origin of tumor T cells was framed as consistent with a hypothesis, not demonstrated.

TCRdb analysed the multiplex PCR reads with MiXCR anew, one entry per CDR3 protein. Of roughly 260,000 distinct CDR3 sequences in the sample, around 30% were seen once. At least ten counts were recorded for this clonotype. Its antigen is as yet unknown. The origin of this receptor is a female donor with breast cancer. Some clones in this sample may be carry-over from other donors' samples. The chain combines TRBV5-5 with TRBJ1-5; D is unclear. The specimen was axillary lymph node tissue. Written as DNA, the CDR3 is TGTGCCAGCAGCTACCTAGTTGACCATAGCAATCAGCCCCAGCATTTT. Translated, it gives CASSYLVDHSNQPQHF. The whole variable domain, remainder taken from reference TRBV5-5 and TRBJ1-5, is DAGVTQSPTHLIKTRGQQVTLRCSPISGHKSVSWYQQVLGQGPQFIFQYYEKEERGRGNFPDRFSARQFPNYSSELNVNALLLGDSALYLCASSYLVDHSNQPQHFGDGTRLSIL.